These 28 T cell receptor beta chains originate from one sample sequenced in a study of cytomegalovirus exposure and HLA in healthy donors. The PCR contained 60 Vbeta and 13 Jbeta primers. Sequenced by immunoSEQ multiplex PCR; TCRdb stores in-frame clones only, minus some. Among some 190,000 clones listed, 9.5% were seen once. Sequenced sample: PBMCs. These receptors originate from a woman in her twenties or thirties in good health and CMV-seropositive.

This clone came up a few times. This chain links TRBV6-6 with TRBJ2-1, with 7 positions matching TRBD1. The CDR3 has 15 amino acids. Trimming took 7 bases from V and 2 from J; bases not matched to a gene: 8. Germline CDR1 reads MNHNY; CDR2 reads SVGAGI (reference sequence). The chain's CDR3 is CASIPRQGAYNEQFF. CDR3 DNA: TGTGCCAGCATTCCTCGACAGGGTGCCTACAATGAGCAGTTCTTC.

A remark on this clone: At the DNA level, this CDR3 is encoded by other sequences in the same sample as well. The rearrangement uses TRBV7-9 and TRBJ1-1; perhaps TRBD1 as D (5 bases). Trimming left V 2 bases short and J 2 bases short, with 6 bases between. The CDR3 covers 13 residues. CDR1 is SEHNR, CDR2 FQNEAQ, per germline (reference sequence). CDR3 DNA sequence: TGTGCCAGCAGCTTACAGGGTAACACTGAAGCTTTCTTT. It yields the protein CASSLQGNTEAFF.

A few counts support this clone. The chain uses TRBV7-2 and TRBJ1-1, with 9 bases fitting TRBD1. The trim removed 3 bases at V and 9 bases at J, leaving 8 bases unmatched. The CDR3 covers 14 residues. Germline V gives CDR1 SGHTA, CDR2 FQGNSA. CDR3 DNA sequence: TGTGCCAGCAGCTTTTCCCGACAGGGGGTAAAAGCTTTCTTT. It codes for CASSFSRQGVKAFF.

This clone was counted between two and nine times. This rearrangement joins TRBV5-4 to TRBJ2-7; the match to TRBD2 covers 12 bases. The CDR3 is made up of 16 amino acids. With 4 bases clipped from V and 2 bases from J, the junction kept 7 bases outside the gene matches. Germline V CDR1 and CDR2: SGHNT, YYREEE (reference sequence). CDR3: CASSPGLAGIPYEQYF. In DNA form, the CDR3 reads TGTGCCAGCAGCCCAGGACTAGCGGGAATCCCCTACGAGCAGTACTTC.

This clone was detected a few times. The rearrangement uses TRBV10-2 and TRBJ2-2; 11 nucleotides align to TRBD2. Germline loops: CDR1 WSHSY, CDR2 SAAADI. The CDR3 has 16 residues. V trimming: 8 bases; J trimming: 3 bases; junction bases outside the gene matches: 8. The CDR3 loop reads CASLGNSGRDTGELFF. For the CDR3, the DNA is TGCGCCAGCCTAGGAAATAGCGGGAGGGACACCGGGGAGCTGTTTTTT.

This clone turned up a few times. This chain connects TRBV5-6 to TRBJ1-2, with D maybe TRBD1 (6 bases). The CDR3 sequence is 14 residues long. Germline assignment: CDR1 SGHDT and CDR2 YYEEEE. V gave up 2 bases and J gave up 7 bases, with 15 bases separating them. The CDR3 loop reads CASSFPYFRGGYTF. In nucleotides, the CDR3 is TGTGCCAGCAGCTTTCCCTACTTCAGGGGTGGCTACACCTTC.

V and J are TRBV15 and TRBJ2-7, with TRBD1 matching 12 bases. In germline, CDR1 is LNHNV, CDR2 YYDKDF (reference sequence). V was clipped by 6 bases and J by 5 bases; unmatched bases: 11. The CDR3 loop spans 16 amino acids. CDR3 sequence reads: CATRRTTGTGGHEQYF. CDR3 nucleotides: TGTGCCACCAGGAGAACGACCGGGACAGGGGGCCACGAGCAGTACTTC.

The chain joins TRBV5-1 to TRBJ2-2, with D possibly being TRBD2 (7 bases). Trimming stripped 4 bases from V and 5 bases from J, with 15 bases between. The CDR3 runs to 15 residues. CDR1 is SGHRS and CDR2 is YFSETQ in the germline V gene. DNA for the CDR3: TGCGCCAGCAGCCCCGGGGGGCGGACGACCGGGGAGCTGTTTTTT. Its translation is CASSPGGRTTGELFF. The complete variable domain, with remaining parts taken from reference TRBV5-1 and TRBJ2-2, reads KAGVTQTPRYLIKTRGQQVTLSCSPISGHRSVSWYQQTPGQGLQFLFEYFSETQRNKGNFPGRFSGRQFSNSRSEMNVSTLELGDSALYLCASSPGGRTTGELFFGEGSRLTVL.

Remarks on this clone: Because the CDR3 is missing its conserved closing phenylalanine or tryptophan, this is likely a read error. The J gene is TRBJ2-3, the V gene TRBV9, with D possibly matching TRBD2 (6 bases). The germline V gene encodes CDR1 SGDLS and CDR2 YYNGEE. This CDR3 region has 14 residues. V gave up 6 bases and J gave up 0 bases, with 11 bases separating them. CDR3 bases: TGTGCCAGCAACCCGGGGGTGAGCACAGATACGCAGTATTTG. It translates to CASNPGVSTDTQYL.

This clone was seen more than once but under ten times. This chain uses TRBV6-5 with TRBJ1-1, with TRBD1 as a possible D gene (5 bases). The CDR3 is 13 residues long. Germline assignment: CDR1 MNHEY and CDR2 SVGAGI. The V and J ends lost 6 bases and 1 base respectively, with 9 bases between them. The CDR3 loop reads CASSLGGNTEAFF. The CDR3 nucleotides read TGTGCCAGCAGCCTGGGGGGGAACACTGAAGCTTTCTTT.

In its sample, this clone was seen a few times. The chain couples TRBV27 to TRBJ2-2; a weak D match, TRBD1 (5 bases). Germline assignment: CDR1 MNHEY and CDR2 SMNVEV (reference sequence). The CDR3 loop spans 14 amino acids. Deletions cut 6 bases from V and 1 base from J, with 9 bases between. The CDR3 is CASSLQENTGELFF. CDR3 nucleotides: TGTGCCAGCAGCTTACAGGAGAACACCGGGGAGCTGTTTTTT.

The V call is TRBV7-9, the J call TRBJ2-1; weak D call: TRBD1 (6 bases). V lost 5 bases and J lost 5, with 22 bases in between. The germline V gene encodes CDR1 SEHNR and CDR2 FQNEAQ (reference sequence). This CDR3 spans 17 amino acids. In nucleotides, the CDR3 is TGTGCCAGCAGCGACCCAAGAGGACAGCAAAGTAACAATGAGCAGTTCTTC. It codes for CASSDPRGQQSNNEQFF.

A few counts support this clone. This chain links TRBV6-1 with TRBJ1-5; no definite D call. V was pared by 1 base and J by 7 bases, with 8 bases between. Germline V lookup: CDR1 MNHNS, CDR2 SASEGT. This CDR3 has 13 amino acids. The chain's CDR3 is CASSEGGLQPQHF. The CDR3 DNA is TGTGCCAGCAGTGAAGGTGGGCTGCAGCCCCAGCATTTT.

J is TRBJ1-1 and V is TRBV7-9; 8 bases agree with TRBD1. V trimming: 5 bases; J trimming: 10 bases; junction bases outside the gene matches: 15. Germline V gives CDR1 SEHNR, CDR2 FQNEAQ (reference sequence). The CDR3 sequence is 15 residues long. The CDR3 DNA reads as TGTGCCAGCAGCCCGGGCAGGACAGGGAGGTCAACAGCTTTCTTT. As protein: CASSPGRTGRSTAFF.

The chain recombines TRBV20-1 with TRBJ2-1; no clear D gene. Germline assignment: CDR1 DFQATT and CDR2 SNEGSKA (reference sequence). With 0 bases removed from V and 9 bases from J, the gap between germline ends came to 6 bases. The CDR3 is 11 residues long. The CDR3 sequence is CSARETGEQFF. CDR3 bases: TGCAGTGCTAGAGAAACTGGTGAGCAGTTCTTC.

The rearrangement uses TRBV5-1 and TRBJ1-2; D ambiguous. CDR1 SGHRS and CDR2 YFSETQ come from the germline V gene. This CDR3 spans 14 amino acids. V lost 0 bases, J lost 2 bases, and 8 bases lay in between. The CDR3 nucleotides read TGCGCCAGCAGCTTGGACAGACAAAACTATGGCTACACCTTC. Translating it yields CASSLDRQNYGYTF. The whole variable domain, remainder taken from reference TRBV5-1 and TRBJ1-2, is KAGVTQTPRYLIKTRGQQVTLSCSPISGHRSVSWYQQTPGQGLQFLFEYFSETQRNKGNFPGRFSGRQFSNSRSEMNVSTLELGDSALYLCASSLDRQNYGYTFGSGTRLTVV.

The sample holds a few counts of this clone. The rearrangement joins TRBV2 to TRBJ2-7; D possibly corresponds to TRBD1 (5 bases). Trimming removed 11 bases from V and 5 bases from J, with 16 bases in between. The CDR3 runs 12 residues. Germline-derived CDR1 and CDR2 are SNHLY and FYNNEI. The CDR3 sequence is CAVPTNRHEQYF. DNA of the CDR3: TGTGCCGTCCCGACCAACAGGCACGAGCAGTACTTC. Full variable domain (rest looked up from reference TRBV2 and TRBJ2-7): EPEVTQTPSHQVTQMGQEVILRCVPISNHLYFYWYRQILGQKVEFLVSFYNNEISEKSEIFDDQFSVERPDGSNFTLKIRSTKLEDSAMYFCAVPTNRHEQYFGPGTRLTVT.

This clone has a handful of counts. The gene calls are TRBV6-1 and TRBJ1-4; 7 bases are a match to TRBD1. The CDR3 loop spans 15 amino acids. Germline V gives CDR1 MNHNS, CDR2 SASEGT. With V trimmed by 5 bases and J by 1 base, 4 bases remained unmatched. This chain's CDR3 is CASSPNRGTNEKLFF. For the CDR3, the DNA is TGTGCCAGCAGTCCGAACAGGGGAACTAATGAAAAACTGTTTTTT.

This clone was picked up a small number of times. The chain is built from TRBV25-1 and TRBJ2-1; 11 bases match TRBD2. V lost 1 base, J lost 6 bases, and 2 bases stayed unmatched. Germline assignment: CDR1 MGHDK and CDR2 SYGVNS. This CDR3 comprises 15 residues. CDR3 coding DNA: TGTGCCAGCAGTGAATTGGGACTAGCGGCCAATGAGCAGTTCTTC. This sequence encodes CASSELGLAANEQFF. The whole variable domain, remainder taken from reference TRBV25-1 and TRBJ2-1, is EADIYQTPRYLVIGTGKKITLECSQTMGHDKMYWYQQDPGMELHLIHYSYGVNSTEKGDLSSESTVSRIRTEHFPLTLESARPSHTSQYLCASSELGLAANEQFFGPGTRLTVL.

This sequence joins TRBV9 and TRBJ1-1; D is ambiguous. Germline CDR1 is SGDLS and CDR2 is YYNGEE. This CDR3 has 14 residues. Trimming left V 3 bases short and J 0 bases short, with 9 bases between. The CDR3 bases are TGTGCCAGCAGCGGAGGAGGAGTGAACACTGAAGCTTTCTTT. Protein sequence: CASSGGGVNTEAFF.

This clone has only a few counts. The V and J genes are TRBV5-1 and TRBJ2-3; tentative D call: TRBD2 (6 bases). This CDR3 is built from 16 residues. In germline, CDR1 is SGHRS, CDR2 YFSETQ. V was clipped by 0 bases and J by 2 bases, with 13 bases between them. Here the CDR3 DNA reads TGCGCCAGCAGCTTGGTGGGGGGAGGAACCACAGATACGCAGTATTTT. Protein: CASSLVGGGTTDTQYF.

This clone was recorded a few times. This chain links TRBV7-2 with TRBJ2-7; D may be TRBD2 (5 bases). Germline V gene lookup returns CDR1 SGHTA and CDR2 FQGNSA. This CDR3 has 17 amino acids. V was shortened by 1 base and J by 2 bases, with 18 bases between the two germline ends. CDR3 loop: CASSLVRGRLPPYEQYF. In DNA, the CDR3 is TGTGCCAGCAGCTTAGTACGTGGGAGACTTCCACCCTACGAGCAGTACTTC. Using reference TRBV7-2 and TRBJ2-7 for the parts outside the CDR3, the full variable domain is GAGVSQSPSNKVTEKGKDVELRCDPISGHTALYWYRQSLGQGLEFLIYFQGNSAPDKSGLPSDRFSAERTGGSVSTLTIQRTQQEDSAVYLCASSLVRGRLPPYEQYFGPGTRLTVT.

The rearrangement uses TRBV7-2 and TRBJ2-3, with TRBD2 identical over 9 bases. The CDR3 sequence is 14 residues long. Trimming cost V 3 bases and J 4 bases; bases outside gene matches: 2. Germline V gene sequence: CDR1 SGHTA, CDR2 FQGNSA. The DNA for the CDR3 is TGTGCCAGCAGCTTGGGACTAGCCCCAGATACGCAGTATTTT. Protein: CASSLGLAPDTQYF. Drawing the rest from reference TRBV7-2 and TRBJ2-3, the complete variable domain is GAGVSQSPSNKVTEKGKDVELRCDPISGHTALYWYRQSLGQGLEFLIYFQGNSAPDKSGLPSDRFSAERTGGSVSTLTIQRTQQEDSAVYLCASSLGLAPDTQYFGPGTRLTVL.

The V gene is TRBV2, the J gene TRBJ2-3; D might be TRBD2 (7 bases). The CDR3 extends over 16 amino acids. Trimming cost V 2 bases and J 2 bases, with 14 bases left between them. CDR1 is SNHLY and CDR2 is FYNNEI in the germline V gene. The CDR3 nucleotides read TGTGCCAGCAGTGAAACCGCGGGGGCTGACACAGATACGCAGTATTTT. It specifies CASSETAGADTDTQYF.

V usage is TRBV5-1 and J usage is TRBJ2-1; D possibly corresponds to TRBD2 (5 bases). V was pared by 0 bases and J by 0 bases, with 16 bases between. Germline CDR1 is SGHRS and CDR2 is YFSETQ. This CDR3 contains 18 residues. CDR3 DNA sequence: TGCGCCAGCAGCTTGGCCCGCGGGTGGATCGGCTCCTACAATGAGCAGTTCTTC. Translation: CASSLARGWIGSYNEQFF.

This chain links TRBV9 with TRBJ1-1; D perhaps matches TRBD1 (6 bases). Trimming took off 3 bases at V and 5 bases at J, with 17 bases between the two ends. This CDR3 contains 15 residues. Germline CDR1 SGDLS, CDR2 YYNGEE. CDR3 region: CASSEAGVSWTEAFF. The CDR3 DNA reads as TGTGCCAGCAGCGAGGCAGGGGTCTCGTGGACTGAAGCTTTCTTT.

This clone appeared a few times. The chain employs TRBV6-1 and TRBJ1-1; weak D call: TRBD1 (6 bases). Germline assignment: CDR1 MNHNS and CDR2 SASEGT. The V end was cut by 5 bases, the J end by 1 base, with 14 bases between. CDR3 length: 15 amino acids. CDR3 DNA: TGTGCCAGCAGTAAATTTCGACAGGAGAACACTGAAGCTTTCTTT. It specifies CASSKFRQENTEAFF.

This clone was seen a single time. This sequence joins TRBV18 and TRBJ2-2, with D unclear. Germline CDR1 and CDR2: KGHSH and LQKENI. The CDR3 is 15 residues long. The V end was cut by 3 bases, the J end by 1 base, with 9 bases between. CDR3 sequence (DNA): TGTGCCAGCTCACCTGTAGAAGTGAACACCGGGGAGCTGTTTTTT. The encoded protein is CASSPVEVNTGELFF.